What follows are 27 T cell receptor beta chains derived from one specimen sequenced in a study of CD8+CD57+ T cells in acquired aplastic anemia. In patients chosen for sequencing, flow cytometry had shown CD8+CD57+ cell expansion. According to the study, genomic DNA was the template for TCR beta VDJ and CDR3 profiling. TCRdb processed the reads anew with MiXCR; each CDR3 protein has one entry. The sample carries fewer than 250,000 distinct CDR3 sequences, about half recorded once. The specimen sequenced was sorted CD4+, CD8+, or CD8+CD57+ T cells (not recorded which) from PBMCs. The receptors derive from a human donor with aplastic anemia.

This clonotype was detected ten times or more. The CDR3: CASTAGQVSEQYF. The CDR3 DNA reads TGTGCCAGTACTGCAGGACAGGTCTCCGAGCAGTACTTC. The gene calls are TRBV19 and TRBJ2-7, with 7 nucleotides matching TRBD1. Germline CDR1 and CDR2: LNHDA and SQIVND (reference sequence). CDR3 length equals 13 residues. J gave up 6 bases and V 7 bases, and 9 bases lay outside the gene matches.

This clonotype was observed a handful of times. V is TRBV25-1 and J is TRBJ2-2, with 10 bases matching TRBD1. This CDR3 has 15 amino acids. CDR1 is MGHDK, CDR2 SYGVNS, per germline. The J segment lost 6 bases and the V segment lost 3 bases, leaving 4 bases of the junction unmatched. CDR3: CASSEGTGEAGELFF. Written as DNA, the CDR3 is TGTGCCAGCAGTGAGGGGACAGGGGAAGCCGGGGAGCTGTTTTTT.

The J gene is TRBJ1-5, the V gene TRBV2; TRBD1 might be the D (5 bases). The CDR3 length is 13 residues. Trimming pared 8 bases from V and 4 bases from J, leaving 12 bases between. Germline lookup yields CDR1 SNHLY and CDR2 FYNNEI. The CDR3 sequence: CASGGGGNQPQHF. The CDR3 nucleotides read TGTGCCAGCGGGGGGGGAGGAAATCAGCCCCAGCATTTT.

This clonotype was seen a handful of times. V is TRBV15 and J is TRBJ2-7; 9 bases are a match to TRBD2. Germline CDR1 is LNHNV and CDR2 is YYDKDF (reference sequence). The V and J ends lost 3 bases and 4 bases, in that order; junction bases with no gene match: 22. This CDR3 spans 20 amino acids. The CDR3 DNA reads TGTGCCACCAGCAGCCGGACTAGCGTAGGGTGGCTAGCGGCCAGATACGAGCAGTACTTC. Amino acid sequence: CATSSRTSVGWLAARYEQYF.

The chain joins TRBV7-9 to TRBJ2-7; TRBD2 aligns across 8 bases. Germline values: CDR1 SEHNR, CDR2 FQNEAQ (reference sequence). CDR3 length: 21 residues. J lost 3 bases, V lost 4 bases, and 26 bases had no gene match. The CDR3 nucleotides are TGTGCCAGCAGCTCGGGGGGGAGGGGGAGGGGGGGGGGGGGGGGGGGCTACGAGCAGTACTTC. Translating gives CASSSGGRGRGGGGGGYEQYF.

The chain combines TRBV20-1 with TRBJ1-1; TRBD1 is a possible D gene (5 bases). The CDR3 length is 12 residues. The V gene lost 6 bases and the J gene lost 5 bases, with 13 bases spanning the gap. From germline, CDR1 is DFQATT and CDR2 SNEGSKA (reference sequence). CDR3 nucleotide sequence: TGCAGTGCGGCGGCAGGGCGAACTGAAGCTTTCTTT. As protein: CSAAAGRTEAFF.

CDR3 in DNA: TGTGCCAGTAGTATAGCGGGGGGGCAAGAGACCCAGTACTTC. Translated, it gives CASSIAGGQETQYF. The chain has TRBV19 and TRBJ2-7, with 8 positions matching TRBD2. The DNA end lines up better with TRBJ2-5; the J call may be wrong. This CDR3 has 14 amino acids. Germline CDR1 reads LNHDA; CDR2 reads SQIVND (reference sequence).

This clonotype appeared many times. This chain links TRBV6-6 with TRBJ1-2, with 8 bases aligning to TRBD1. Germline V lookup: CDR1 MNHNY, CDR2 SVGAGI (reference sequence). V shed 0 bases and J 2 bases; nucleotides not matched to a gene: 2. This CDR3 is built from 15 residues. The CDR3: CASSYSQGANYGYTF. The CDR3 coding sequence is TGTGCCAGCAGTTACTCCCAGGGGGCGAACTATGGCTACACCTTC.

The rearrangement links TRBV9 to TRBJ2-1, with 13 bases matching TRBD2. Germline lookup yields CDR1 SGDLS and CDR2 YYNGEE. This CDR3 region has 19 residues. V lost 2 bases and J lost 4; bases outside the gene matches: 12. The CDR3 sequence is CASSVDTSGGDFLYNEQFF. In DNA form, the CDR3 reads TGTGCCAGCAGCGTGGATACTAGCGGGGGGGATTTCCTTTACAATGAGCAGTTCTTC. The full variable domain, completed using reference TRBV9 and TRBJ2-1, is DSGVTQTPKHLITATGQRVTLRCSPRSGDLSVYWYQQSLDQGLQFLIQYYNGEERAKGNILERFSAQQFPDLHSELNLSSLELGDSALYFCASSVDTSGGDFLYNEQFFGPGTRLTVL.

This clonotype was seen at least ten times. CDR3 sequence reads: CASSLVQGSYGYTF. CDR3 nucleotide sequence: TGCGCCAGCAGCTTGGTCCAAGGTAGCTATGGCTACACCTTC. This chain links TRBV5-1 with TRBJ1-2; D is unresolved. Trimming removed 0 bases from V and 4 bases from J, with 10 bases in between. This CDR3 region has 14 residues. In germline, CDR1 is SGHRS, CDR2 YFSETQ.

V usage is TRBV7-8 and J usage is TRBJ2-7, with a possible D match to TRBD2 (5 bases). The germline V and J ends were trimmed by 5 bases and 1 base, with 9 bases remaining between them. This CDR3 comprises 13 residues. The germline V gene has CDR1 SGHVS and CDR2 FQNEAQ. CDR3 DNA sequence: TGTGCCAGCAGCGAGGGCGAGTCCTACGAGCAGTACTTC. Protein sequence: CASSEGESYEQYF.

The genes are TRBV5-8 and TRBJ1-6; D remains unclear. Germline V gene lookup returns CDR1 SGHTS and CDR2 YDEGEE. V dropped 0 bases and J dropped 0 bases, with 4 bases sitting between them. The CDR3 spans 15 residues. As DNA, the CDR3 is TGTGCCAGCAGCTTGGCAACCTCCTATAATTCACCCCTCCACTTT. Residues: CASSLATSYNSPLHF. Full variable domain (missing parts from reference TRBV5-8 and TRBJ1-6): EAGVTQSPTHLIKTRGQQATLRCSPISGHTSVYWYQQALGLGLQFLLWYDEGEERNRGNFPPRFSGRQFPNYSSELNVNALELEDSALYLCASSLATSYNSPLHFGNGTRLTVT.

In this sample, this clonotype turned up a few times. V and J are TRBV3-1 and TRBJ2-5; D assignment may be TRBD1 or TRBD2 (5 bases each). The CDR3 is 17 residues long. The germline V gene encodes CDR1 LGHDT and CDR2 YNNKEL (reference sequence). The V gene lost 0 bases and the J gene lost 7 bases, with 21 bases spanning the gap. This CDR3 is CASSQDRETGTAGTQYF. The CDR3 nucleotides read TGTGCCAGCAGCCAAGATCGCGAGACCGGGACGGCTGGGACCCAGTACTTC.

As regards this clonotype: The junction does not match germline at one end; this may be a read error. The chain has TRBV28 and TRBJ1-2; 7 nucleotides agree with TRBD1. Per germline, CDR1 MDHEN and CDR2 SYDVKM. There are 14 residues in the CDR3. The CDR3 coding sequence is TGTGCTAGCAGACAGGGTTCGGGCGACTATGGCTACACCTTC. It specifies CASRQGSGDYGYTF.

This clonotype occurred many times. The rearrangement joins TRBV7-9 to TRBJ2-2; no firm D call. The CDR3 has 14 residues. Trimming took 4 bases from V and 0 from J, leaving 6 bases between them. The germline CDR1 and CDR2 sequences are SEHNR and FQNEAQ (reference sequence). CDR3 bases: TGTGCCAGCAGCTCCATCTCGAACACCGGGGAGCTGTTTTTT. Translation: CASSSISNTGELFF.

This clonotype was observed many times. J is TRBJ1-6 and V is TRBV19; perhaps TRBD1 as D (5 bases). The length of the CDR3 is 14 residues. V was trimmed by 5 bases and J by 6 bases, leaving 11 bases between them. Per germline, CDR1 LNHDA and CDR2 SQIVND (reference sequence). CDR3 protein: CASSARDRNSPLHF. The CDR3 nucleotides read TGTGCCAGTAGTGCGCGGGACCGTAATTCACCCCTCCACTTT.

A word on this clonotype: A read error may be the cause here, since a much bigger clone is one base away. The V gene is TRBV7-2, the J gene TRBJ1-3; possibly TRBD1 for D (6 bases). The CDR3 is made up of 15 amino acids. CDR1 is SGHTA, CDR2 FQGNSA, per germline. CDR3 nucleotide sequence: TGTGCCGGCAGCAGACTGACAGGCTCTGGAAACACCATATATTTT. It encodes CAGSRLTGSGNTIYF.

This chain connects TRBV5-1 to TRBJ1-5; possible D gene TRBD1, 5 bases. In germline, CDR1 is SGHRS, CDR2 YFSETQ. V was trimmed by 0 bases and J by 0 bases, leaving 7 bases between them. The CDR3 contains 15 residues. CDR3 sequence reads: CASSLVGGSNQPQHF. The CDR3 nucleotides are TGCGCCAGCAGCTTGGTGGGGGGTAGCAATCAGCCCCAGCATTTT.

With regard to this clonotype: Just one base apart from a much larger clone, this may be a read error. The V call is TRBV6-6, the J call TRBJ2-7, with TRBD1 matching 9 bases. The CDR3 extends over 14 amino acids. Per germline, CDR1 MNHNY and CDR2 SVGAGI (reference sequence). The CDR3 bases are TGTACCAGCAGTTACAGGGACAGGGTCTACGAGCAGTACTTC. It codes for CTSSYRDRVYEQYF.

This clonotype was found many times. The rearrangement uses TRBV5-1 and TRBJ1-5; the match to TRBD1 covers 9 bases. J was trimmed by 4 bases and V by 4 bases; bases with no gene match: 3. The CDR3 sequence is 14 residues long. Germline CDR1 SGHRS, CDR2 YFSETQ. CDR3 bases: TGCGCCAGCAGCGAGGGACAGGGTAATCAGCCCCAGCATTTT. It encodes CASSEGQGNQPQHF. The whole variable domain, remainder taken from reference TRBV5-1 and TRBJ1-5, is KAGVTQTPRYLIKTRGQQVTLSCSPISGHRSVSWYQQTPGQGLQFLFEYFSETQRNKGNFPGRFSGRQFSNSRSEMNVSTLELGDSALYLCASSEGQGNQPQHFGDGTRLSIL.

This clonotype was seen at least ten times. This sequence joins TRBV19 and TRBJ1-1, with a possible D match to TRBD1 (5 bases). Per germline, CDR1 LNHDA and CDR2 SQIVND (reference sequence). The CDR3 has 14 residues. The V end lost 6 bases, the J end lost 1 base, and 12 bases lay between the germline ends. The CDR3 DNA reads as TGTGCCAGTAGCCGGGACCGAGCGAACACTGAAGCTTTCTTT. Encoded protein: CASSRDRANTEAFF.

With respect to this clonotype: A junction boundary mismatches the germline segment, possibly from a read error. For the CDR3, the DNA is TGTGCCAGTAGTATCGCATTCTATAATTCACCCATCCACTTT. It codes for CASSIAFYNSPIHF. The chain recombines TRBV19 with TRBJ1-6; D unresolved. Per germline, CDR1 LNHDA and CDR2 SQIVND (reference sequence). CDR3 size: 14 residues.

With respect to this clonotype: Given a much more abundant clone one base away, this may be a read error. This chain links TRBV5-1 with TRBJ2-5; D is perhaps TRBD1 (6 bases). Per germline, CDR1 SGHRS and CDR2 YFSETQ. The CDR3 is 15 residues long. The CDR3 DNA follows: TGCGCCAGCAGCTTGGGGGCACGGGCAGGGGAGACCCTGTACTTC. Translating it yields CASSLGARAGETLYF.

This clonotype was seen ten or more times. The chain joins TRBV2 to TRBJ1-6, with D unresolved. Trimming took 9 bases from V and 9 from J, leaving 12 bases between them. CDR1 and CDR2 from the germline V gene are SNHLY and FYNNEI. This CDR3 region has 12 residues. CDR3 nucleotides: TGTGCCAGTCTAAATTGGGGTTCACCCCTCCACTTT. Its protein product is CASLNWGSPLHF. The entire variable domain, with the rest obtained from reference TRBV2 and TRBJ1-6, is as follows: EPEVTQTPSHQVTQMGQEVILRCVPISNHLYFYWYRQILGQKVEFLVSFYNNEISEKSEIFDDQFSVERPDGSNFTLKIRSTKLEDSAMYFCASLNWGSPLHFGNGTRLTVT.

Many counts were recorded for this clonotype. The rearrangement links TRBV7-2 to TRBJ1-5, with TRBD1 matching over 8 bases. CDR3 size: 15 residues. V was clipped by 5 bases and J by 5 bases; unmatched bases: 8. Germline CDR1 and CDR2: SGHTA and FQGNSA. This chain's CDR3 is CASSQVVTGDQPQHF. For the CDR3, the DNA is TGTGCCAGCAGCCAAGTAGTGACAGGGGATCAGCCCCAGCATTTT.

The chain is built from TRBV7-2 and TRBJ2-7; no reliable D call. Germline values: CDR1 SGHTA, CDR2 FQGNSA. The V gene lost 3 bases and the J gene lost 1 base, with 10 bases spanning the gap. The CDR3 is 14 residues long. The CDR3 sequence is CASSFVLGSYEQYF. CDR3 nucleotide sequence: TGTGCCAGCAGCTTCGTCCTAGGATCCTACGAGCAGTACTTC.

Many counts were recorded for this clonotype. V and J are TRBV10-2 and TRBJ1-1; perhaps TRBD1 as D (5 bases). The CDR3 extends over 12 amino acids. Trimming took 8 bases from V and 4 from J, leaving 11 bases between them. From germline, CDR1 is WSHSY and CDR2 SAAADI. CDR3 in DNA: TGCGCCAGCGCGGAGGGGTTCACTGAAGCTTTCTTT. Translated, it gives CASAEGFTEAFF.